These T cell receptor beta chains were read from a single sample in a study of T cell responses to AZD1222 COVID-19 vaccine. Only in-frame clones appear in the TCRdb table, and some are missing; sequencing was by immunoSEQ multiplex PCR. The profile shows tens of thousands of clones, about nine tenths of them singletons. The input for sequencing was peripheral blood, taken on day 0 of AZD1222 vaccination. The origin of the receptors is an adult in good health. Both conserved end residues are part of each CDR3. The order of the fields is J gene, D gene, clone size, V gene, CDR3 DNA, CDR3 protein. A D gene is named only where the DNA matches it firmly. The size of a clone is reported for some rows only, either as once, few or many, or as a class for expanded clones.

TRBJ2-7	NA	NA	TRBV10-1	TGCGCCAGCAGTGATCTCGGGCGTACCGAGCAGTACTTC	CASSDLGRTEQYF
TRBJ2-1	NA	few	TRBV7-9	TGTGCCAGCAGCCCTATGGACGGGGGAGCTTTATACAATGAGCAGTTCTTC	CASSPMDGGALYNEQFF
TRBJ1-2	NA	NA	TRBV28	TGTGCCAGCATACAGAACGCAGGGACTAACCCTTCGGGTGGCTACACCTTC	CASIQNAGTNPSGGYTF
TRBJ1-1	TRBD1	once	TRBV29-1	TGCAGCGTTGACGGGACAGGGCTCACTGAAGCTTTCTTT	CSVDGTGLTEAFF
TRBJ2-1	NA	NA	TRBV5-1	TGCGCCAGCAGCTTGACTAGCAGTGAGCAGTTCTTC	CASSLTSSEQFF
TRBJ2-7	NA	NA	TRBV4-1	TGCGCCAGCAGCCCTACGGGATCGAGCTCCTACGAGCAGTACTTC	CASSPTGSSSYEQYF
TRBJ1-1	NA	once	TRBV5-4	TGTGCCAGCAGCCCACCCGGGGGTTCGGAGAACACTGAAGCTTTCTTT	CASSPPGGSENTEAFF
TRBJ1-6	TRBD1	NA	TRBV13	TGTGCCAGCAGCCTCGACAGGGGAAATTCACCCCTCCACTTT	CASSLDRGNSPLHF
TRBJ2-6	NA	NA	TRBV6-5	TGTGCCAGCAGGATGGGGTCAACTGGGGCCAACGTCCTGACTTTC	CASRMGSTGANVLTF
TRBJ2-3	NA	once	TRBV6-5	TGTGCCAGTATCTCAGGGACAGATACGCAGTATTTT	CASISGTDTQYF
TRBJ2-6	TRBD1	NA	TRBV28	TGTGCCAGCAGTCTACCTCCAGGGGGAGCTCTCTCTGGGGCCAACGTCCTGACTTTC	CASSLPPGGALSGANVLTF
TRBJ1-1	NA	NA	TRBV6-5	TGTGCCAGCGTGGGGGGGAACACTGAAGCTTTCTTT	CASVGGNTEAFF
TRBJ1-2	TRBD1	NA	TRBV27	TGTGCCAGCAGTTTGAGGGGGCGCGGCTATGGCTACACCTTC	CASSLRGRGYGYTF
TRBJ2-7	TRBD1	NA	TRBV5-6	TGTGCCAGCAGCTTGGTGCAGGGGGCCTACGAGCAGTACTTC	CASSLVQGAYEQYF
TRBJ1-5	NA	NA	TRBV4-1	TGCGCCAGCAGCCAGGAAACTACGACAGAGGGTCAGCCCCAGCATTTT	CASSQETTTEGQPQHF
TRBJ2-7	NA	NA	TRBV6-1	TGTGCCAGCAGTGAAGAAGGGATCATAGCCTACGAGCAGTACTTC	CASSEEGIIAYEQYF